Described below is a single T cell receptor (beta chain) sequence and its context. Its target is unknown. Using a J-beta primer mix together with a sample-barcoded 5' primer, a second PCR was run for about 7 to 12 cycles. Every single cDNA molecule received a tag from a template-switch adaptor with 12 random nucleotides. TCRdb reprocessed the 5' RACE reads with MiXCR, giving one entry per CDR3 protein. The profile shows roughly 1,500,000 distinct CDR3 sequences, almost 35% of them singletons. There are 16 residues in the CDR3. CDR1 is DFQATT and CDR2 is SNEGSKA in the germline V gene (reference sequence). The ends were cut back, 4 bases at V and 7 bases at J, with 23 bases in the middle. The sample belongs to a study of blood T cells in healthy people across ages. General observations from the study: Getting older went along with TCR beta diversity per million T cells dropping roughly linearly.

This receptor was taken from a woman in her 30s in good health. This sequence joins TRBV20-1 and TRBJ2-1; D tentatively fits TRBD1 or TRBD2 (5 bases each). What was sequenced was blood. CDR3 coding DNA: TGCAGTGCTACGGCGAACCCCGGTTGGGGACCGAATGAGCAGTTCTTC. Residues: CSATANPGWGPNEQFF.